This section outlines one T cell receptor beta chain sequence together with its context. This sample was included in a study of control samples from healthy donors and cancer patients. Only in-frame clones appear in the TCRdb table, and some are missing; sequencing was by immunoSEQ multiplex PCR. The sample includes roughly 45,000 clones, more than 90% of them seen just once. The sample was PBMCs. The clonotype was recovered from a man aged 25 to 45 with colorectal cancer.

The CDR3 coding sequence is TGTGCCTGCGCGGGGTGGGGAGACCGGAACACCGGGGAGCTGTTTTTT. Amino acid sequence: CACAGWGDRNTGELFF. V gene TRBV6-6 combines with J gene TRBJ2-2, with D possibly matching TRBD2 (6 bases). With 11 bases removed from V and 1 base from J, the gap between germline ends came to 20 bases. The CDR3 spans 16 residues. Germline V CDR1 and CDR2: MNHNY, SVGAGI (reference sequence).